This T cell receptor beta chain was observed in a study of cytomegalovirus exposure and HLA in healthy donors. Study as a whole: The 120 validation repertoires, a later analysis reported, used the same platform as the roughly 730 repertoires from the first cohort. General study findings and limits: A list of roughly 160 TCR beta chains associated with cytomegalovirus was given. Three CMV-associated chains were confirmed in vitro to be specific for CMV antigens.

The germline V gene has CDR1 SGHRS and CDR2 YFSETQ. V lost 5 bases and J lost 0, with 15 bases in between. The CDR3 contains 15 residues. The protocol was immunoSEQ multiplex PCR, while the TCRdb copy is restricted to in-frame clones and leaves out a portion. The repertoire consists of 300,000 or so clones, with around 90% occurring once and the leading ten covering around 1%. The donors were members of the validation cohort, which comprised approximately 120 subjects and was separate from the first cohort of around 700 subjects. For this clone: Its antigen remains unknown.

The chain recombines TRBV5-1 with TRBJ2-7; the D gene is possibly TRBD2 (5 bases). The clonotype originates from a man younger than 40 in good health and CMV-seronegative. The material sequenced was PBMCs. The CDR3 region has the DNA TGCGCCAGCAGTACCGGACTGGGAAGCTCCTACGAGCAGTACTTC. This translates into CASSTGLGSSYEQYF.